The 32 T cell receptor beta chains below come from one sample, sequenced in a study of OX40 agonist ivuxolimab in advanced cancers. Assay: immunoSEQ multiplex PCR; the TCRdb copy retains only in-frame clones and omits some. The sample lists tens of thousands of clones, roughly nine tenths occurring once. The sample here was CD4+ or CD8+ T cells sorted from blood, taken in a trial of the OX40 agonist ivuxolimab. The source is an adult with an advanced solid tumor such as melanoma, head and neck, liver or kidney cancer.

The J gene is TRBJ2-2, the V gene TRBV6-6; TRBD2 matches 7 bases. Germline V gives CDR1 MNHNY, CDR2 SVGAGI (reference sequence). There are 13 residues in the CDR3. Trimming took 6 bases from V and 7 from J; bases not matched to a gene: 5. The CDR3 DNA reads as TGTGCCAGCAGGTCCCGCGGGAGCGGGGAGCTGTTTTTT. It yields the protein CASRSRGSGELFF.

J is TRBJ2-2 and V is TRBV5-1; 11 bases line up with TRBD2. The V gene end was trimmed by 0 bases and the J gene end by 6 bases; junction bases not matched to a gene: 4. The CDR3 loop spans 16 amino acids. From germline, CDR1 is SGHRS and CDR2 YFSETQ. The CDR3 DNA sequence: TGCGCCAGCAGCTTGGAACTAGCGGGGGACGCCGGGGAGCTGTTTTTT. Translating gives CASSLELAGDAGELFF.

This clone was observed a single time. This chain joins TRBV29-1 and TRBJ2-1; no definite D call. In germline, CDR1 is SQVTM, CDR2 ANQGSEA. Deletions cut 3 bases from V and 0 bases from J, with 9 bases between. The CDR3 consists of 14 residues. CDR3 amino acids: CSVDRLSSYNEQFF. The CDR3 nucleotides are TGCAGCGTTGATCGGCTGAGCTCCTACAATGAGCAGTTCTTC.

This sequence joins TRBV6-6 and TRBJ2-1; either TRBD1 or TRBD2 may fit D (5 bases each). V was shortened by 2 bases and J by 4 bases, with 12 bases between the two germline ends. Germline CDR1 is MNHNY and CDR2 is SVGAGI (reference sequence). This CDR3 has 15 residues. CDR3 sequence: CASSYPVGEYNEQFF. In DNA form, the CDR3 reads TGTGCCAGCAGTTACCCAGTGGGGGAATACAATGAGCAGTTCTTC.

J is TRBJ2-2 and V is TRBV9; D unresolved. With 0 bases removed from V and 3 bases from J, the gap between germline ends came to 0 bases. Germline loops: CDR1 SGDLS, CDR2 YYNGEE. CDR3 length: 12 residues. The CDR3 sequence is CASSVDTGELFF. CDR3 DNA sequence: TGTGCCAGCAGCGTAGACACCGGGGAGCTGTTTTTT.

This chain joins TRBV5-6 and TRBJ2-2; TRBD2 matches at 13 bases. The CDR3 sequence is 19 residues long. Germline loops: CDR1 SGHDT, CDR2 YYEEEE. Losses at the gene ends were 0 bases for V and 6 bases for J; bases not matched to a gene: 11. This CDR3 reads CASSLGPTRLAGGPGELFF. The CDR3 DNA reads as TGTGCCAGCAGCTTGGGGCCAACCAGACTAGCGGGAGGACCCGGGGAGCTGTTTTTT.

V gene TRBV29-1 combines with J gene TRBJ1-1, with TRBD1 matching 9 bases. Trimming took 1 base from V and 4 from J; bases not matched to a gene: 10. The CDR3 runs 16 residues. The germline V gene encodes CDR1 SQVTM and CDR2 ANQGSEA. The CDR3 region is CSVEGMPGQGGTEAFF. The CDR3 DNA reads TGCAGCGTTGAAGGGATGCCGGGACAGGGTGGCACTGAAGCTTTCTTT.

The CDR3 is CASSLNGGNTIYF. CDR3 sequence (DNA): TGTGCCAGCAGCTTAAACGGAGGAAACACCATATATTTT. The rearrangement joins TRBV7-9 to TRBJ1-3; no clear D. The CDR3 sequence is 13 residues long. Trimming pared 2 bases from V and 4 bases from J, leaving 6 bases between. CDR1 and CDR2 from the germline V gene are SEHNR and FQNEAQ (reference sequence). The complete variable domain, with remaining parts taken from reference TRBV7-9 and TRBJ1-3, reads DTGVSQNPRHKITKRGQNVTFRCDPISEHNRLYWYRQTLGQGPEFLTYFQNEAQLEKSRLLSDRFSAERPKGSFSTLEIQRTEQGDSAMYLCASSLNGGNTIYFGEGSWLTVV.

The CDR3 nucleotides read TGCGCCAGCAGCCCCCGGGGAGCGGGAAATGAAAAACTGTTTTTT. Residues: CASSPRGAGNEKLFF. This sequence joins TRBV5-1 and TRBJ1-4; D remains ambiguous. The V gene lost 4 bases and the J gene lost 5 bases, with 15 bases spanning the gap. The CDR3 covers 15 residues. From germline, CDR1 is SGHRS and CDR2 YFSETQ.

This sequence joins TRBV30 and TRBJ1-6; 9 bases line up with TRBD1. Germline-derived CDR1 and CDR2 are GTSNPN and SVGIG (reference sequence). The CDR3 is made up of 15 amino acids. V lost 4 bases to trimming and J lost 7 bases; unmatched junction nucleotides: 8. The CDR3 DNA sequence: TGTGCCTGGAACCGGTGGGACAGGGCGAATTCACCCCTCCACTTT. Translated: CAWNRWDRANSPLHF.

This CDR3 reads CATSRDYEETQYF. The CDR3 DNA sequence: TGTGCCACCAGCCGGGACTATGAAGAGACCCAGTACTTC. The V gene is TRBV15, the J gene TRBJ2-5, with 7 bases aligning to TRBD2. CDR1 and CDR2 (germline): LNHNV, YYDKDF (reference sequence). This CDR3 is 13 amino acids long. Trimming at V came to 5 bases and at J to 3 bases, leaving 3 bases not matched to a gene.

J is TRBJ2-2 and V is TRBV28; unclear D gene. Germline V lookup: CDR1 MDHEN, CDR2 SYDVKM. The CDR3 is 13 amino acids. V was trimmed by 8 bases and J by 1 base, leaving 8 bases between them. CDR3 DNA: TGTGCCAGCCCGTCATTGAACACCGGGGAGCTGTTTTTT. It translates to CASPSLNTGELFF.

This sequence joins TRBV9 and TRBJ2-3; 7 bases fit TRBD2. Germline values: CDR1 SGDLS, CDR2 YYNGEE. The ends lost 5 bases at V and 10 bases at J; junction bases unmatched: 22. This CDR3 is built from 17 residues. The DNA of the CDR3 is TGTGCCAGCAGTGCAAGGGCCAACTCCGGGAGGAATAGCGCGCAGTATTTT. It codes for CASSARANSGRNSAQYF.

The chain employs TRBV25-1 and TRBJ1-2; no definite D call. In germline, CDR1 is MGHDK, CDR2 SYGVNS. V lost 4 bases, J lost 2 bases, and 8 bases lay in between. CDR3 size: 13 residues. CDR3 DNA sequence: TGTGCCAGCAGTGGTGGCGGGAACTATGGCTACACCTTC. Amino acid sequence: CASSGGGNYGYTF.

The V gene is TRBV5-1, the J gene TRBJ1-1; 9 bases fit TRBD1. This CDR3 spans 16 amino acids. V lost 5 bases and J lost 3; bases outside the gene matches: 11. CDR1 and CDR2 (germline): SGHRS, YFSETQ. Written as DNA, the CDR3 is TGCGCCAGCAGACCCACAGGGGGCTGGGGTGACACTGAAGCTTTCTTT. Protein sequence: CASRPTGGWGDTEAFF.

This clone was picked up one time. This chain links TRBV4-1 with TRBJ2-7; D is possibly TRBD1 (6 bases). The V end lost 2 bases, the J end lost 4 bases, and 15 bases lay between the germline ends. The CDR3 loop spans 15 amino acids. Germline V gene lookup returns CDR1 MGHRA and CDR2 YSYEKL. The DNA of the CDR3 is TGCGCCAGCAGCCAAAGATCAGGGGTCAGTTACGAGCAGTACTTC. It specifies CASSQRSGVSYEQYF.

This clone was seen once. This chain connects TRBV7-8 to TRBJ1-1; D is undetermined. Germline V gene lookup returns CDR1 SGHVS and CDR2 FQNEAQ. The V end was cut by 5 bases, the J end by 2 bases, with 15 bases between. The CDR3 is made up of 15 amino acids. The CDR3 DNA reads as TGTGCCAGCAGCCCCCCGCAGGCTATTAACACTGAAGCTTTCTTT. Amino acids: CASSPPQAINTEAFF.

The genes are TRBV5-1 and TRBJ2-7, with TRBD1 as a possible D gene (5 bases). V lost 4 bases and J lost 2, with 19 bases in between. Germline V gene sequence: CDR1 SGHRS, CDR2 YFSETQ. This CDR3 contains 16 residues. CDR3 loop: CASSRQGLGRAYEQYF. The CDR3 bases are TGCGCCAGCAGCCGCCAGGGTTTGGGCAGAGCCTACGAGCAGTACTTC.

The CDR3 protein is CASRSGSTSYNEQFF. The CDR3 nucleotides are TGTGCCAGCAGATCAGGGTCGACCTCCTACAATGAGCAGTTCTTC. The chain employs TRBV5-5 and TRBJ2-1; a weak D match, TRBD1 (5 bases). The CDR3 length is 15 residues. Trimming took 5 bases from V and 0 from J, leaving 12 bases between them. Germline V gene lookup returns CDR1 SGHKS and CDR2 YYEKEE (reference sequence).

This chain connects TRBV12-5 to TRBJ2-5; the D is unclear. In germline, CDR1 is LGHNT, CDR2 FRNRAP. Trimming shortened V by 3 bases and J by 5 bases, and 7 bases separated the two germline ends. This CDR3 region has 12 residues. The CDR3 DNA is TGTGCTAGTGGTTTAAAAGTTGAGACCCAGTACTTC. It encodes CASGLKVETQYF.

The chain is built from TRBV5-1 and TRBJ2-1, with D hard to call. V was pared by 4 bases and J by 0 bases, with 11 bases between. Germline CDR1 and CDR2: SGHRS and YFSETQ. The CDR3 loop spans 15 amino acids. CDR3 nucleotide sequence: TGCGCCAGCAGCCCTGAGTTCAGCTCCTACAATGAGCAGTTCTTC. Translation: CASSPEFSSYNEQFF. The whole variable domain, filled in from reference TRBV5-1 and TRBJ2-1, reads KAGVTQTPRYLIKTRGQQVTLSCSPISGHRSVSWYQQTPGQGLQFLFEYFSETQRNKGNFPGRFSGRQFSNSRSEMNVSTLELGDSALYLCASSPEFSSYNEQFFGPGTRLTVL.

The CDR3 sequence is CATTASYEQYF. Written as DNA, the CDR3 is TGTGCCACCACTGCGTCCTACGAGCAGTACTTC. The rearrangement links TRBV6-1 to TRBJ2-7; D is unclear. The length of the CDR3 is 11 residues. The germline V gene has CDR1 MNHNS and CDR2 SASEGT. V lost 10 bases and J lost 1, with 8 bases in between.

The chain has TRBV6-5 and TRBJ2-7; D not certain. Germline V gene sequence: CDR1 MNHEY, CDR2 SVGAGI. This CDR3 spans 15 amino acids. Trimming removed 2 bases at V and 1 base at J, with 12 bases between. The CDR3 reads CASSYGMPLSYEQYF. The CDR3, as DNA: TGTGCCAGCAGTTACGGTATGCCGCTTTCCTACGAGCAGTACTTC.

This chain uses TRBV5-1 with TRBJ2-2; D is unclear. CDR3 length: 15 amino acids. Germline CDR1 SGHRS, CDR2 YFSETQ. Between the trimmed V and J ends, which lost 0 bases and 1 base, there was a span of 7 bases. This CDR3 reads CASSLAFRNTGELFF. The CDR3 DNA is TGCGCCAGCAGCTTGGCCTTTCGGAACACCGGGGAGCTGTTTTTT.

The rearrangement uses TRBV6-5 and TRBJ1-2; 7 bases line up with TRBD1. The length of the CDR3 is 15 residues. Germline V gene data show CDR1 as MNHEY and CDR2 as SVGAGI. J lost 2 bases, V lost 1 base, and 4 bases had no gene match. Written as DNA, the CDR3 is TGTGCCAGCAGTTACTATGGGACAGCCAACTATGGCTACACCTTC. Translating it yields CASSYYGTANYGYTF.

The genes are TRBV30 and TRBJ1-1; TRBD1 might be the D (5 bases). Trimming pared 0 bases from V and 2 bases from J, leaving 10 bases between. The CDR3 covers 14 residues. Germline CDR1 and CDR2: GTSNPN and SVGIG (reference sequence). DNA of the CDR3: TGTGCCTGGAGTGTCTTGGGGCTAAACACTGAAGCTTTCTTT. Translation gives CAWSVLGLNTEAFF.

The V call is TRBV6-5, the J call TRBJ2-2; 8 nucleotides align to TRBD1. This CDR3 comprises 12 residues. J was trimmed by 8 bases and V by 6 bases; bases with no gene match: 2. Germline V lookup: CDR1 MNHEY, CDR2 SVGAGI. The CDR3 nucleotides are TGTGCCAGCAGAGACAGGGGTGGGGAGCTGTTTTTT. Its protein is CASRDRGGELFF.

J is TRBJ1-2 and V is TRBV13; TRBD1 is a possible D gene (5 bases). V lost 5 bases, J lost 8 bases, and 15 bases lay in between. This CDR3 spans 13 amino acids. CDR1 is PRHDT, CDR2 FYEKMQ, per germline (reference sequence). The CDR3 protein is CASSHRGDLGYTF. CDR3 in DNA: TGTGCCAGCAGCCACCGAGGGGACCTCGGCTACACCTTC.

Concerning this clone itself: At one boundary the junction diverges from the germline segment, which might be a read error. The V gene is TRBV27, the J gene TRBJ2-7; 11 bases agree with TRBD2. The CDR3 spans 15 residues. The germline V gene encodes CDR1 MNHEY and CDR2 SMNVEV (reference sequence). The CDR3 region has the DNA TGTGCCAGTAGTTACTTAGCGGGAGGGAGAGACGAGCAGTACTTC. Protein product: CASSYLAGGRDEQYF.

V and J are TRBV9 and TRBJ2-2; D assignment may be TRBD1 or TRBD2 (6 bases each). The CDR3 is made up of 14 amino acids. V dropped 0 bases and J dropped 6 bases, with 9 bases sitting between them. Germline assignment: CDR1 SGDLS and CDR2 YYNGEE. CDR3 in amino acids: CASSVDGGPGELFF. The CDR3 region has the DNA TGTGCCAGCAGCGTAGATGGGGGGCCCGGGGAGCTGTTTTTT.

V usage is TRBV19 and J usage is TRBJ2-5; 14 positions match TRBD2. The CDR3 contains 14 residues. V shed 7 bases and J 5 bases; nucleotides not matched to a gene: 3. Germline V lookup: CDR1 LNHDA, CDR2 SQIVND (reference sequence). The DNA of the CDR3 is TGTGCCAGTAAGAGGACTAGCGGGGGGGAGACCCAGTACTTC. Translated: CASKRTSGGETQYF.

This rearrangement joins TRBV7-9 to TRBJ2-2, with a possible D match to TRBD1 (6 bases). Trimming removed 7 bases from V and 4 bases from J, with 10 bases in between. CDR3 length equals 13 residues. From germline, CDR1 is SEHNR and CDR2 FQNEAQ (reference sequence). Here the CDR3 reads CASKGDVTGELFF. DNA of the CDR3: TGTGCCAGCAAGGGGGATGTCACCGGGGAGCTGTTTTTT.